Listed here are 23 T cell receptor beta chains from one sample, sequenced in a study of blood T cell repertoires in COVID-19 (dated by TCRdb to the early 2020s). The method behind the library was the immunoSEQ multiplex PCR assay. TCRdb provides this immuneACCESS table in a form limited to in-frame rearrangements. Some clones are lacking; in checked studies, under half of them reflect an unresolved V gene, and why the rest are absent is not known. The sample contains just under 350,000 clones, around 86% of them found a single time. The ten largest clones capture roughly 6% of the sample. Source material: peripheral blood. These receptors were obtained from a woman between 50 and 59 years old with COVID-19, enrolled during active disease.

The chain links TRBV4-1 to TRBJ2-7; 11 bases align to TRBD1. The length of the CDR3 is 14 residues. The germline CDR1 and CDR2 sequences are MGHRA and YSYEKL. The V and J ends lost 4 bases and 6 bases, in that order; junction bases with no gene match: 5. DNA for the CDR3: TGCGCCAGCAGCCTCGGACAGGGGGCGATCGAGCAGTACTTC. This translates into CASSLGQGAIEQYF.

The chain employs TRBV7-2 and TRBJ2-7, with TRBD1 as a possible D gene (5 bases). With 0 bases removed from V and 2 bases from J, the gap between germline ends came to 8 bases. The CDR3 is made up of 14 amino acids. Germline V gene data show CDR1 as SGHTA and CDR2 as FQGNSA. In DNA form, the CDR3 reads TGTGCCAGCAGCTTAGCGGGGCGAACCTACGAGCAGTACTTC. It is translated as CASSLAGRTYEQYF.

Only a few counts were recorded for this clone. The chain is built from TRBV29-1 and TRBJ1-4; possibly TRBD1 for D (6 bases). There are 12 residues in the CDR3. Germline V CDR1 and CDR2: SQVTM, ANQGSEA. CDR3 nucleotides: TGCGCAGCGGGGGGGGCGAGTGAAAAACTGTTTTTT. Its translation is CAAGGASEKLFF.

The V gene is TRBV4-1, the J gene TRBJ2-7; 7 nucleotides line up with TRBD1. With 3 bases clipped from V and 2 bases from J, the junction kept 10 bases outside the gene matches. Germline V gene lookup returns CDR1 MGHRA and CDR2 YSYEKL. CDR3 size: 16 residues. The CDR3 reads CASSHSSGTATYEQYF. The CDR3 DNA follows: TGCGCCAGCAGCCATTCTTCCGGGACAGCAACCTACGAGCAGTACTTC.

V is TRBV5-1 and J is TRBJ2-5; 12 bases are a match to TRBD2. CDR1 is SGHRS, CDR2 YFSETQ, per germline. The CDR3 is 16 amino acids. Trimming cost V 0 bases and J 5 bases; bases outside gene matches: 5. CDR3 DNA: TGCGCCAGCAGCTTGGGGTCTAGCGGGAGGGGTGAGACCCAGTACTTC. Its protein is CASSLGSSGRGETQYF.

This chain joins TRBV18 and TRBJ2-1; 11 bases fit TRBD2. The germline V gene has CDR1 KGHSH and CDR2 LQKENI. This CDR3 comprises 17 residues. With V trimmed by 3 bases and J by 4 bases, 8 bases remained unmatched. CDR3 in amino acids: CASSPFSGRGLYNEQFF. The CDR3 nucleotides are TGTGCCAGCTCACCTTTTAGCGGGAGGGGACTATACAATGAGCAGTTCTTC.

The CDR3, as DNA: TGTGCCAGTAGCCCAAACCGGGGTGCTAATGAAAAACTGTTTTTT. It specifies CASSPNRGANEKLFF. V and J are TRBV19 and TRBJ1-4; no firm D call. Trimming took off 6 bases at V and 3 bases at J, with 14 bases between the two ends. The CDR3 runs 15 residues. The germline V gene has CDR1 LNHDA and CDR2 SQIVND (reference sequence).

The chain employs TRBV15 and TRBJ2-3; maybe TRBD2 (5 bases). From germline, CDR1 is LNHNV and CDR2 YYDKDF (reference sequence). CDR3 length equals 16 residues. Trimming pared 1 base from V and 1 base from J, leaving 12 bases between. CDR3 region: CATSRAQRRGTDTQYF. The DNA for the CDR3 is TGTGCCACCAGCAGAGCCCAGCGGCGCGGCACAGATACGCAGTATTTT.

This chain links TRBV19 with TRBJ1-5; the D is unclear. The ends were cut back, 3 bases at V and 5 bases at J, with 5 bases in the middle. Germline lookup yields CDR1 LNHDA and CDR2 SQIVND (reference sequence). The CDR3 extends over 12 amino acids. CDR3 protein: CASSIRYQPQHF. The CDR3, as DNA: TGTGCCAGTAGTATCCGTTATCAGCCCCAGCATTTT.

The chain recombines TRBV30 with TRBJ2-1; 9 bases match TRBD2. V lost 5 bases, J lost 0 bases, and 5 bases stayed unmatched. The CDR3 extends over 15 amino acids. Germline loops: CDR1 GTSNPN, CDR2 SVGIG (reference sequence). The CDR3 region has the DNA TGTGCCTGGGAGCTAGCGGGGATCTCCTACAATGAGCAGTTCTTC. Protein product: CAWELAGISYNEQFF.

The V and J genes are TRBV7-9 and TRBJ2-7; TRBD2 matches 7 bases. Germline CDR1 and CDR2: SEHNR and FQNEAQ (reference sequence). The CDR3 length is 14 residues. The J segment lost 2 bases and the V segment lost 5 bases, leaving 6 bases of the junction unmatched. The CDR3 here is CASSQTGTTYEQYF. In DNA form, the CDR3 reads TGTGCCAGCAGCCAAACCGGGACTACCTACGAGCAGTACTTC. Supplemented by reference TRBV7-9 and TRBJ2-7, the full variable domain reads DTGVSQNPRHKITKRGQNVTFRCDPISEHNRLYWYRQTLGQGPEFLTYFQNEAQLEKSRLLSDRFSAERPKGSFSTLEIQRTEQGDSAMYLCASSQTGTTYEQYFGPGTRLTVT.

The rearrangement links TRBV6-2 or TRBV6-3 to TRBJ2-7; 14 bases align to TRBD2. This CDR3 comprises 18 residues. From germline, CDR1 is MNHEY and CDR2 SVGEGT. The ends lost 2 bases at V and 4 bases at J; junction bases unmatched: 10. The DNA for the CDR3 is TGTGCCAGCAGTTACCACCCGGGACTAGCGGGAGTGAAATACGAGCAGTACTTC. Protein: CASSYHPGLAGVKYEQYF.

This rearrangement joins TRBV5-4 to TRBJ2-7; 9 nucleotides match TRBD2. CDR1 SGHNT and CDR2 YYREEE come from the germline V gene (reference sequence). The CDR3 contains 19 residues. After removal of 4 bases from V and 0 bases from J, the junction contained 17 bases not matched to a gene. The CDR3 loop reads CASSKGGLAGFSSSYEQYF. In DNA form, the CDR3 reads TGTGCCAGCAGCAAGGGAGGGCTAGCGGGGTTCTCGAGCTCCTACGAGCAGTACTTC.

The chain carries TRBV7-2 and TRBJ2-3, with TRBD2 matching 13 bases. V shed 5 bases and J 2 bases; nucleotides not matched to a gene: 7. The CDR3 is made up of 17 amino acids. Germline assignment: CDR1 SGHTA and CDR2 FQGNSA. The CDR3 here is CASSLVGTSGNTDTQYF. The DNA of the CDR3 is TGTGCCAGCAGCCTAGTTGGGACTAGCGGGAACACAGATACGCAGTATTTT.

This clone has a single count. J is TRBJ1-3 and V is TRBV11-3; 8 bases map to TRBD1. Germline-derived CDR1 and CDR2 are SGHNT and YENEEA. CDR3 length: 13 residues. The V gene end was trimmed by 5 bases and the J gene end by 8 bases; junction bases not matched to a gene: 5. This CDR3 reads CASSPRQGYTIYF. The CDR3 DNA sequence: TGTGCCAGCAGCCCACGACAGGGGTACACCATATATTTT.

The CDR3 region is CASSFNNEQFF. The CDR3 bases are TGTGCCAGCAGTTTTAACAATGAGCAGTTCTTC. The V gene is TRBV5-8, the J gene TRBJ2-1; D uncertain. The V gene lost 5 bases and the J gene lost 5 bases, with 5 bases spanning the gap. Per the germline V gene, CDR1 is SGHTS and CDR2 is YDEGEE. The CDR3 is made up of 11 amino acids.

This sequence joins TRBV19 and TRBJ1-6; 7 nucleotides match TRBD1. CDR3 length: 16 residues. The germline V gene encodes CDR1 LNHDA and CDR2 SQIVND (reference sequence). V was clipped by 3 bases and J by 6 bases; unmatched bases: 8. CDR3 region: CASSIYRGESNSPLHF. For the CDR3, the DNA is TGTGCCAGTAGTATCTACAGGGGTGAGAGTAATTCACCCCTCCACTTT.

CDR3 loop: CASSLVAGVGYTF. The DNA for the CDR3 is TGTGCCAGCAGCTTAGTGGCGGGGGTTGGCTACACCTTC. The rearrangement uses TRBV5-4 and TRBJ1-2, with a weak D call TRBD1 (5 bases). This CDR3 is 13 amino acids long. The V end was cut by 2 bases, the J end by 7 bases, with 12 bases between. Per germline, CDR1 SGHNT and CDR2 YYREEE (reference sequence).

In its sample, this clone was seen a few times. J is TRBJ1-2 and V is TRBV5-4; 7 bases align to TRBD1. CDR3 size: 12 residues. Per germline, CDR1 SGHNT and CDR2 YYREEE (reference sequence). The junction had 6 bases not matched to a gene; V was cut back by 4 bases and J by 9 bases. CDR3 in DNA: TGTGCCAGCAGCCCCCCGGGACAGAGCTACACCTTC. Encoded protein: CASSPPGQSYTF.

The chain is built from TRBV9 and TRBJ2-1; 7 bases line up with TRBD1. V was pared by 1 base and J by 0 bases, with 22 bases of the junction left unmatched. There are 22 residues in the CDR3. Per the germline V gene, CDR1 is SGDLS and CDR2 is YYNGEE. CDR3 sequence: CASSVRLTPGGVAGSSYNEQFF. In DNA, the CDR3 is TGTGCCAGCAGCGTAAGATTGACTCCAGGGGGAGTGGCGGGCAGCTCCTACAATGAGCAGTTCTTC.

The chain combines TRBV29-1 with TRBJ2-1; TRBD2 matches 9 bases. The CDR3 has 13 residues. Germline loops: CDR1 SQVTM, CDR2 ANQGSEA. The CDR3 region is CRVNSGRISEQFF. Written as DNA, the CDR3 is TGCAGGGTTAATAGCGGGAGAATTAGTGAGCAGTTCTTC.

The chain employs TRBV7-3 and TRBJ2-1, with D unclear. Germline V gene sequence: CDR1 SGHTA, CDR2 FQGTGA. The CDR3 is 14 amino acids. V lost 5 bases and J lost 5, with 13 bases in between. As DNA, the CDR3 is TGTGCCAGCAGCCACCTCAGAGGAGACAATGAGCAGTTCTTC. Amino acid sequence: CASSHLRGDNEQFF. Variable domain in full (rest from reference TRBV7-3 and TRBJ2-1): GAGVSQTPSNKVTEKGKYVELRCDPISGHTALYWYRQSLGQGPEFLIYFQGTGAADDSGLPNDRFFAVRPEGSVSTLKIQRTERGDSAVYLCASSHLRGDNEQFFGPGTRLTVL.

V gene TRBV5-1 combines with J gene TRBJ1-1, with D tentatively TRBD1 (5 bases). This CDR3 contains 16 residues. V lost 1 base and J 5 bases, leaving 18 bases between the germline ends. Germline V CDR1 and CDR2: SGHRS, YFSETQ. Here the CDR3 reads CASSLLETVGRTEAFF. Here the CDR3 DNA reads TGCGCCAGCAGCTTGTTAGAGACAGTGGGTAGGACTGAAGCTTTCTTT. Based on the CDR3 plus reference TRBV5-1 and TRBJ1-1, the full variable domain is KAGVTQTPRYLIKTRGQQVTLSCSPISGHRSVSWYQQTPGQGLQFLFEYFSETQRNKGNFPGRFSGRQFSNSRSEMNVSTLELGDSALYLCASSLLETVGRTEAFFGQGTRLTVV.